This TCR beta chain originates from a study of T cells after yellow fever vaccination (dated by TCRdb to between 2018 and 2020). A note on the overall study: The SMART-Seq v4 Ultra Low Input RNA kit was used to prepare libraries from fractions with low cell numbers. To follow T-cell clones before and after primary and booster YFV17D yellow fever vaccination, bulk TCR alpha and beta repertoires were sequenced over time. Two healthy male donors, one aged 18 to 30 and one aged 30 to 39 years, were included in the cohort. Blood was drawn at multiple timepoints before and after primary and secondary immunization, with bulk PBMC replicates and cell subsets isolated. The full study reports these points: A small fraction of clonotypes appeared in both the CD4 and CD8 compartments, likely as a result of convergent recombination. Only a couple of donors were included in the study, so the extent to which the findings can be generalized is limited. Because abundant contaminating clonotypes from the bulk population could be contained in FACS-sorted repertoires, computational filtering was required. The secondary T-cell response was weaker than the primary response but faster, peaking on day 5 instead of day 15. After the booster, most of the clones that had expanded following primary vaccination were detected again (96% of CD4 and around 90% of CD8), which suggests that memory was broadly maintained.

The sequencer listed for this sample is Illumina NovaSeq 6000. TCR cDNA was synthesized by 5'RACE template switching, through which a universal primer site and unique molecular identifiers were introduced. Priming for cDNA synthesis came from both the TCR alpha and TCR beta constant segments. Two PCR steps were used to amplify libraries, with sample barcodes and sequencing adapters being added in the second step. Libraries were sequenced on Illumina HiSeq 2500 (2x100 bp) or NovaSeq (2x150 bp). The paper's data handling went like this. MIGEC handled demultiplexing of reads and collapsing into UMI consensus sequences, while MiXCR performed V(D)J alignment. Vaccine-responding clonotypes were identified with edgeR using replicate PBMC samples, with FDR below 0.01 and a log2 fold change above 5 up to day 15 being required. Bulk clonotypes were assigned CD4 or CD8 identity according to which sequenced CD4 or CD8 repertoire held them at higher abundance. TCRdb took the public reads, trimmed them with fastp at Q25, ran MiXCR for clone calling and kept in-frame beta chains. Each entry is one CDR3 protein sequence, shown with its most common DNA and genes. The V and J calls come from TCRdb's annotation, not from the publication. Across this sample there are fewer than 400,000 distinct CDR3 sequences, with about 10% seen only once. 3% to 3.5% of the sample lies in the top ten.

With respect to this clonotype: Its specific antigen is unknown. Per-base qualities were not stored, and no clone one base away is much larger.

The germline V gene provides CDR1 KGHSH and CDR2 LQKENI. The CDR3, cysteine through phenylalanine, is 13 amino acids long. Only the CDR3 DNA is retained, 39 bases long and in frame from the first base. V is cut back by 2 bases and J by 8 bases, with 5 bases in the junction unmatched. The intended sense of this specimen's treatment or condition label: live attenuated yellow fever vaccine strain. A standard Ficoll-Paque protocol was used to isolate PBMCs from peripheral blood. Dynabeads CD4 and CD8 positive selection kits were used to isolate CD4 and CD8 T-cell fractions. RNA was extracted with TriZol from bulk PBMCs, CD4 and CD8 fractions, and dextramer-positive and dextramer-negative fractions.

This sequence uses TRBV18 and TRBJ1-2; the central 7 bases match TRBD1. This TCR was recovered from a man between 18 and 35 years old who received the YFV17D yellow fever vaccine. The material was CD4+ T cells sorted from PBMCs, obtained 45 days after the yellow fever booster vaccination. The sequenced DNA: TGTGCCAGCTCACCAGGGACAGAGATGGGCTACACCTTC. Translated, it gives CASSPGTEMGYTF.